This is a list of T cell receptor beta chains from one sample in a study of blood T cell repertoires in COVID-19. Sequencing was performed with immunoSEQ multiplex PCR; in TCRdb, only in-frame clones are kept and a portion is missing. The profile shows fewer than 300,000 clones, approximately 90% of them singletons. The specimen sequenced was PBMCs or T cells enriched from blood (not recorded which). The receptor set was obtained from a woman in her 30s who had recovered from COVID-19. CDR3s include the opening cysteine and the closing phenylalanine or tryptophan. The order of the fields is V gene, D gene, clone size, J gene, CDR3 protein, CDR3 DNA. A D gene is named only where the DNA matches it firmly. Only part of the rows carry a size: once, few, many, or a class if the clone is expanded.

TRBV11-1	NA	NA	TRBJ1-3	CASTNRSGNTIYF	TGTGCCAGCACAAACAGGTCTGGAAACACCATATATTTT
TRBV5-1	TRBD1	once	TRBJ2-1	CASSGTANSYNEQFF	TGCGCCAGCAGCGGGACAGCAAACTCCTACAATGAGCAGTTCTTC
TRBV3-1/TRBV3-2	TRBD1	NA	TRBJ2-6	CASTLRTGLPGANVLTF	TGTGCCAGCACCCTCAGGACAGGGTTGCCTGGGGCCAACGTCCTGACTTTC
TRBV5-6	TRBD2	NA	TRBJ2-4	CASSPRLAGGYNIQYF	TGTGCCAGCAGCCCGAGACTAGCGGGAGGATATAACATTCAGTACTTC
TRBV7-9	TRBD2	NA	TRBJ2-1	CASSHPPLTSAYNEQFF	TGTGCCAGCAGCCACCCACCCCTGACTAGCGCGTACAATGAGCAGTTCTTC
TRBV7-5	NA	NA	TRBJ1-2	CARSLDSASLKTNYGYTF	TGTGCCAGAAGTCTTGACAGCGCTTCCCTCAAAACAAACTATGGCTACACCTTC
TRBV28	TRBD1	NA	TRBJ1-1	CASSRTGTVAFF	TGTGCCAGCTCCCGGACAGGGACGGTGGCTTTCTTT
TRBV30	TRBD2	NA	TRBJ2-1	CAWSVWDYNYNEQFF	TGTGCCTGGAGTGTTTGGGACTACAACTACAATGAGCAGTTCTTC
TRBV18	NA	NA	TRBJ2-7	CASSPGLEQYF	TGTGCCAGCTCACCGGGCCTCGAGCAGTACTTC
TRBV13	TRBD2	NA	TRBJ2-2	CASSFSHRRLAGRTGELFF	TGTGCCAGCAGCTTCTCCCACCGACGACTAGCGGGACGCACCGGGGAGCTGTTTTTT
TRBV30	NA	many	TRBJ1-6	CAWDPGTLNSPLHF	TGTGCCTGGGATCCCGGGACTTTAAATTCACCCCTCCACTTT
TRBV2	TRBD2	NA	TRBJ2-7	CASSGSGTSGRYEQYF	TGTGCCAGCAGTGGGTCCGGGACTAGCGGGAGGTACGAGCAGTACTTC
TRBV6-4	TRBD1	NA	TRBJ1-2	CASSENNRGNYGYTF	TGTGCCAGCAGTGAAAACAACAGGGGCAACTATGGCTACACCTTC
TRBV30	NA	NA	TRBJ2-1	CAWNTDNYNEQFF	TGTGCCTGGAATACGGACAATTACAATGAGCAGTTCTTC
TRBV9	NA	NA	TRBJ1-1	CASSVGLGMNTEAFF	TGTGCCAGCAGCGTAGGATTGGGCATGAACACTGAAGCTTTCTTT
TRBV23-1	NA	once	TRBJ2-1	CASSQIPRALSRYNEQFF	TGCGCCAGCAGTCAAATCCCCAGGGCCCTATCGCGCTACAATGAGCAGTTCTTC
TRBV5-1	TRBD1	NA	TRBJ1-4	CASSSGDSSSNEKLFF	TGCGCCAGCAGCTCTGGGGACAGCTCCTCTAATGAAAAACTGTTTTTT
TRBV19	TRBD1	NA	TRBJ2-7	CASSRSVQGTYEQYF	TGTGCCAGTAGTAGGTCGGTACAGGGGACCTACGAGCAGTACTTC
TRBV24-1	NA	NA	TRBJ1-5	CATSDQGEPQHF	TGTGCCACCAGTGATCAGGGTGAGCCCCAGCATTTT
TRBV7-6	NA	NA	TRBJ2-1	CASSLDRDAYNEQFF	TGTGCCAGCAGCTTAGACAGGGACGCCTACAATGAGCAGTTCTTC
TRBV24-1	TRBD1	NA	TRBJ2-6	CATSDRTGGTGANVLTF	TGTGCCACCAGTGACCGGACAGGGGGAACCGGGGCCAACGTCCTGACTTTC
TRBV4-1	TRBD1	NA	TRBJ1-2	CASSQGKTGGLGYTF	TGCGCCAGCAGCCAAGGGAAGACAGGGGGTCTCGGCTACACCTTC
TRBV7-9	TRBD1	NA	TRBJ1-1	CASSRPTGIYTEAFF	TGTGCCAGCAGCCGACCGACAGGGATTTACACTGAAGCTTTCTTT
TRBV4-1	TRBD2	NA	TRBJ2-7	CASSLQLRREDLWYF	TGCGCCAGCAGCCTCCAATTAAGGCGGGAGGATCTTTGGTACTTC
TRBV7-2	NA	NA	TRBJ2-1	CASSFGGSYNEQFF	TGTGCCAGCAGCTTCGGGGGCTCCTACAATGAGCAGTTCTTC
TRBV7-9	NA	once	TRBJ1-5	CASSLAASQPQHF	TGTGCCAGCAGCTTAGCTGCCAGTCAGCCCCAGCATTTT
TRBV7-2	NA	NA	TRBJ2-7	CASSPQFLFFLYEQYF	TGTGCCAGCAGCCCTCAGTTTTTGTTTTTTCTCTACGAGCAGTACTTC
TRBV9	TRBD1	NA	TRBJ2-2	CASNMDRGLGLSTGELFF	TGTGCCAGCAACATGGACAGGGGATTGGGGCTTTCCACCGGGGAGCTGTTTTTT
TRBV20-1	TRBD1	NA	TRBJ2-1	CSASGTGYNEQFF	TGCAGTGCTAGTGGGACAGGGTACAATGAGCAGTTCTTC
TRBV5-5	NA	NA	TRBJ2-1	CASSLSSSGMYNEQFF	TGTGCCAGCAGCTTGTCCTCGTCAGGCATGTACAATGAGCAGTTCTTC
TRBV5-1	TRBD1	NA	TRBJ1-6	CASSLTGTGQNSPLHF	TGCGCCAGCAGCTTGACGGGGACGGGACAGAATTCACCCCTCCACTTT
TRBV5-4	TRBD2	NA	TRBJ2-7	CASSLFSGSSYEQYF	TGTGCCAGCAGCTTGTTTAGCGGGAGCTCCTACGAGCAGTACTTC
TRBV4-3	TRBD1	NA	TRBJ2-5	CASSYIHRGWETQYF	TGCGCCAGCAGCTACATCCACAGGGGGTGGGAGACCCAGTACTTC
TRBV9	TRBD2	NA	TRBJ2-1	CASSLSGRAGDEQFF	TGTGCCAGCAGCTTGAGCGGGAGGGCCGGGGATGAGCAGTTCTTC
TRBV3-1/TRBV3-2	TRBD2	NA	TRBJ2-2	CASSETSGANTGELFF	TGTGCCAGCAGCGAAACTAGCGGAGCGAACACCGGGGAGCTGTTTTTT
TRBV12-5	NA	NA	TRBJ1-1	CASGLNISPYTEAFF	TGTGCTAGTGGTCTCAACATTAGCCCTTACACTGAAGCTTTCTTT
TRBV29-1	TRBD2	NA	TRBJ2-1	CSVPAGAFNEQFF	TGCAGCGTTCCAGCGGGAGCGTTCAATGAGCAGTTCTTC
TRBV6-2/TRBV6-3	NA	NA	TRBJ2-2	CASSYAPGQLRELFF	TGTGCCAGCAGTTACGCGCCGGGACAACTAAGGGAGCTGTTTTTT
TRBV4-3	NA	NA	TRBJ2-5	CASSQVGGRQETQYF	TGCGCCAGCAGCCAAGTAGGCGGGCGCCAAGAGACCCAGTACTTC
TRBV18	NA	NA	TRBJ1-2	CASSPPNAQGLNGYTF	TGTGCCAGCTCACCACCGAATGCGCAGGGGTTAAATGGCTACACCTTC
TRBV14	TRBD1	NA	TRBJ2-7	CASSHHKLPGQGSYEQYF	TGTGCCAGCAGCCACCATAAACTTCCGGGACAGGGATCCTACGAGCAGTACTTC
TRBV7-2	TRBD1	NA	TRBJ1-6	CASRLGTGTVTPLHF	TGTGCCAGCAGACTAGGGACAGGGACCGTTACACCCCTCCACTTT
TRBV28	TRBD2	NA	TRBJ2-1	CASSLQETSGNYNEQFF	TGTGCCAGCAGCCTCCAAGAGACTAGCGGAAACTACAATGAGCAGTTCTTC
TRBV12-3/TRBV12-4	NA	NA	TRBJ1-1	CASSPIYNTEAFF	TGTGCCAGCAGCCCTATCTACAACACTGAAGCTTTCTTT